This TCR beta chain appears in the sequencing data of a study of blood T cell repertoires in COVID-19. Study-wide context: Acute and convalescent COVID-19 samples came from the United States, Italy and Spain. Sources were T cells, B-cell-depleted T cells, or PBMCs; the material itself was cDNA or gDNA.

Remarks on this clone: At the DNA level, this CDR3 is encoded by other sequences in the same sample as well.

Authors' analysis steps: Cell counts per sample came from amplifying reference gene primers. The table came from immunoSEQ multiplex PCR; TCRdb's copy has only in-frame clones and leaves some out. V and J calls and clone size come straight from that table; D and trimming were deduced from the DNA. The sample includes 65,000 to 85,000 clones, 89% of them seen just once. The germline V and J ends were trimmed by 3 bases and 5 bases, with 7 bases remaining between them. The CDR3 runs 11 residues. CDR1 is SQVTM and CDR2 is ANQGSEA in the germline V gene. The sequence was collected from a man in his fifties with active COVID-19. The specimen sequenced was peripheral blood. The genes are TRBV29-1 and TRBJ1-1; D possibly corresponds to TRBD1 (6 bases). DNA of the CDR3: TGCAGCGTTGATAGGGGGACTGAAGCTTTCTTT. Its protein is CSVDRGTEAFF.